This TCR beta chain was sequenced for a study of cytomegalovirus exposure and HLA in healthy donors. General study results and limits: Presence/absence analyses supposed approximately even sequencing depth among donors.

Unmatched junction bases numbered 1, after V lost 4 bases and J lost 5 bases. Germline loops: CDR1 LGHNA, CDR2 YSLEER. The CDR3 runs 12 residues. A remark on this clone: Its specificity is unknown.

In the PCR, 60 Vbeta and 13 Jbeta primers were used. Profiling relied on immunoSEQ multiplex PCR, and the TCRdb table lists in-frame clones only, not all of them. This sample carries 150,000 to 200,000 clones, about 88% of them seen once, and the ten largest clones take roughly 1.8%. The V and J genes are TRBV4-3 and TRBJ2-7; 8 nucleotides match TRBD2. The TCR was taken from a young woman in good health and CMV-seronegative. Source material: PBMCs. In DNA form, the CDR3 reads TGCGCCAGCAGCCTTAGCGGGAACGAGCAGTACTTC. It is translated as CASSLSGNEQYF.